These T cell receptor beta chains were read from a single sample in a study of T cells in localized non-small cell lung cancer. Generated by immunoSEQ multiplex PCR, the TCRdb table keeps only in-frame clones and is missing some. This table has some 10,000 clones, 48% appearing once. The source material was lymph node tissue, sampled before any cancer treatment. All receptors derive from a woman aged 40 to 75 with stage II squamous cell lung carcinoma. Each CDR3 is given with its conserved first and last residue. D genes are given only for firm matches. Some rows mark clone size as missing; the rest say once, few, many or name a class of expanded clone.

CDR3 protein: CSVFPTGNTEAFF; CDR3 DNA: TGCAGCGTTTTCCCGACGGGGAACACTGAAGCTTTCTTT; J gene: TRBJ1-1; V gene: TRBV29-1; D gene: .; CDR3 length: 13; clone size: .
CDR3 protein: CASSMGDRGYEPQHF; CDR3 DNA: TGTGCCAGTAGTATGGGTGACAGGGGGTATGAGCCCCAGCATTTT; J gene: TRBJ1-5; V gene: TRBV19; D gene: TRBD1; CDR3 length: 15; clone size: .
CDR3 protein: CASSYSASTLHF; CDR3 DNA: TGTGCCAGCAGTTACTCCGCCTCCACCCTCCACTTT; J gene: TRBJ1-6; V gene: TRBV6-8; D gene: .; CDR3 length: 12; clone size: few
CDR3 protein: CASSRVGEGHEQYF; CDR3 DNA: TGTGCCAGCAGCCGGGTGGGAGAGGGCCACGAGCAGTACTTC; J gene: TRBJ2-7; V gene: TRBV6-8; D gene: .; CDR3 length: 14; clone size: .
CDR3 protein: CASSFAHGTGWTGELFF; CDR3 DNA: .; J gene: TRBJ2-2; V gene: TRBV12-1; D gene: .; CDR3 length: 17; clone size: .
CDR3 protein: CASSVASGFGYTF; CDR3 DNA: TGTGCCAGCAGCGTAGCTTCGGGGTTTGGCTACACCTTC; J gene: TRBJ1-2; V gene: TRBV9; D gene: .; CDR3 length: 13; clone size: .
CDR3 protein: CASSWVSASGRSDEQFF; CDR3 DNA: TGTGCCAGCAGCTGGGTGTCTGCTAGCGGGAGGTCCGATGAGCAGTTCTTC; J gene: TRBJ2-1; V gene: TRBV11-3; D gene: TRBD2; CDR3 length: 17; clone size: medium-sized
CDR3 protein: CAISGVSGNTIYF; CDR3 DNA: TGTGCCATCAGTGGAGTCTCTGGAAACACCATATATTTT; J gene: TRBJ1-3; V gene: TRBV6-8; D gene: .; CDR3 length: 13; clone size: once
CDR3 protein: CASSGSTGIPAEAFF; CDR3 DNA: TGCGCCAGCAGTGGCTCGACCGGGATACCAGCTGAAGCTTTCTTT; J gene: TRBJ1-1; V gene: TRBV10-2; D gene: .; CDR3 length: 15; clone size: .
CDR3 protein: CSVDLLGGSTDTQYF; CDR3 DNA: TGCAGCGTTGATCTCCTGGGCGGGAGCACAGATACGCAGTATTTT; J gene: TRBJ2-3; V gene: TRBV29-1; D gene: .; CDR3 length: 15; clone size: .
CDR3 protein: CASSPSGGPGETQYF; CDR3 DNA: TGTGCCAGCTCACCATCGGGAGGGCCGGGAGAGACCCAGTACTTC; J gene: TRBJ2-5; V gene: TRBV18; D gene: TRBD2; CDR3 length: 15; clone size: .
CDR3 protein: CASSYRGVNEKLFF; CDR3 DNA: TGTGCCAGTAGTTATAGGGGGGTTAATGAAAAACTGTTTTTT; J gene: TRBJ1-4; V gene: TRBV19; D gene: .; CDR3 length: 14; clone size: .
CDR3 protein: CATTEGGYQPQHF; CDR3 DNA: TGTGCCACTACCGAGGGGGGGTATCAGCCCCAGCATTTT; J gene: TRBJ1-5; V gene: TRBV19; D gene: .; CDR3 length: 13; clone size: .
CDR3 protein: CASSPSGTNYGYTF; CDR3 DNA: TGTGCCAGCTCACCCAGCGGGACTAACTATGGCTACACCTTC; J gene: TRBJ1-2; V gene: TRBV18; D gene: .; CDR3 length: 14; clone size: .
CDR3 protein: CASSFWWPRGNEQFF; CDR3 DNA: TGTGCCAGCAGTTTTTGGTGGCCCCGAGGGAATGAGCAGTTCTTC; J gene: TRBJ2-1; V gene: TRBV28; D gene: .; CDR3 length: 15; clone size: .
CDR3 protein: CASSGRAPTEQFF; CDR3 DNA: TGTGCCAGCAGCGGCCGGGCTCCTACCGAGCAGTTCTTC; J gene: TRBJ2-1; V gene: TRBV9; D gene: .; CDR3 length: 13; clone size: .
CDR3 protein: CASRSGGTNYGYTF; CDR3 DNA: TGTGCCAGCCGCTCAGGGGGTACAAACTATGGCTACACCTTC; J gene: TRBJ1-2; V gene: TRBV6-8; D gene: TRBD1; CDR3 length: 14; clone size: medium-sized
CDR3 protein: CASSYPALSSYNEQFF; CDR3 DNA: TGTGCCAGCAGTTACCCTGCCCTGAGCTCCTACAATGAGCAGTTCTTC; J gene: TRBJ2-1; V gene: TRBV6-8; D gene: .; CDR3 length: 16; clone size: .
CDR3 protein: CASSEGQGRGYTF; CDR3 DNA: TGTGCCAGTAGCGAGGGACAGGGCCGGGGCTACACCTTC; J gene: TRBJ1-2; V gene: TRBV19; D gene: TRBD1; CDR3 length: 13; clone size: .
CDR3 protein: CASSRSQTGTSNQPQHF; CDR3 DNA: TGTGCCAGTAGCCGCTCTCAGACAGGGACGAGCAATCAGCCCCAGCATTTT; J gene: TRBJ1-5; V gene: TRBV19; D gene: TRBD1; CDR3 length: 17; clone size: .
CDR3 protein: CASSYASGANEKLFF; CDR3 DNA: TGTGCCAGCAGTTACGCTTCAGGGGCTAATGAAAAACTGTTTTTT; J gene: TRBJ1-4; V gene: TRBV6-8; D gene: .; CDR3 length: 15; clone size: .
CDR3 protein: CASSTGSLKYGYTF; CDR3 DNA: TGTGCCAGCAGTACAGGGAGCCTGAAGTATGGCTACACCTTC; J gene: TRBJ1-2; V gene: TRBV28; D gene: .; CDR3 length: 14; clone size: .
CDR3 protein: CASRSRDSQPQHF; CDR3 DNA: TGTGCCAGCAGAAGCAGGGACAGTCAGCCCCAGCATTTT; J gene: TRBJ1-5; V gene: TRBV9; D gene: TRBD1; CDR3 length: 13; clone size: .
CDR3 protein: CASSQDLTGGLGYGYTF; CDR3 DNA: TGCGCCAGCAGCCAAGATTTAACAGGGGGCCTAGGCTATGGCTACACCTTC; J gene: TRBJ1-2; V gene: TRBV4-1; D gene: TRBD1; CDR3 length: 17; clone size: .
CDR3 protein: CASSPPKELIYNEQFF; CDR3 DNA: TGTGCCAGCTCACCACCGAAAGAACTGATCTACAATGAGCAGTTCTTC; J gene: TRBJ2-1; V gene: TRBV18; D gene: .; CDR3 length: 16; clone size: .
CDR3 protein: CASRVWNTEAFF; CDR3 DNA: TGTGCCAGTCGGGTATGGAACACTGAAGCTTTCTTT; J gene: TRBJ1-1; V gene: TRBV19; D gene: .; CDR3 length: 12; clone size: few
CDR3 protein: CASRTTGTHYGYTF; CDR3 DNA: TGTGCCAGCAGGACCACCGGGACACACTATGGCTACACCTTC; J gene: TRBJ1-2; V gene: TRBV28; D gene: .; CDR3 length: 14; clone size: .
CDR3 protein: CATSRDKGDYGYTF; CDR3 DNA: TGTGCCACCAGCAGAGACAAGGGGGACTATGGCTACACCTTC; J gene: TRBJ1-2; V gene: TRBV15; D gene: .; CDR3 length: 14; clone size: .
CDR3 protein: CASRSSGDSQPQHF; CDR3 DNA: TGTGCCAGCCGGTCCTCAGGCGATAGTCAGCCCCAGCATTTT; J gene: TRBJ1-5; V gene: TRBV10-3; D gene: .; CDR3 length: 14; clone size: .
CDR3 protein: CASGDPAHTSEAFF; CDR3 DNA: TGTGCCTCAGGTGACCCCGCTCACACTTCTGAAGCTTTCTTT; J gene: TRBJ1-1; V gene: TRBV10-3; D gene: .; CDR3 length: 14; clone size: few
CDR3 protein: CASSSERTTDTQYF; CDR3 DNA: TGTGCCAGCAGTTCAGAACGTACGACAGATACGCAGTATTTT; J gene: TRBJ2-3; V gene: TRBV28; D gene: .; CDR3 length: 14; clone size: .
CDR3 protein: CASQERTGVAQPQHF; CDR3 DNA: TGTGCCAGCCAGGAAAGAACAGGGGTTGCTCAGCCCCAGCATTTT; J gene: TRBJ1-5; V gene: TRBV28; D gene: TRBD1; CDR3 length: 15; clone size: once
CDR3 protein: CASTFAGAGEAFF; CDR3 DNA: TGTGCCAGCACTTTTGCGGGGGCGGGTGAAGCTTTCTTT; J gene: TRBJ1-1; V gene: TRBV6-8; D gene: .; CDR3 length: 13; clone size: few
CDR3 protein: CASSDRVGEKLFF; CDR3 DNA: TGTGCCAGCTCAGACAGGGTAGGAGAAAAACTGTTTTTT; J gene: TRBJ1-4; V gene: TRBV18; D gene: TRBD1; CDR3 length: 13; clone size: .
CDR3 protein: CASSGGYEQYF; CDR3 DNA: TGCGCCAGCAGTGGAGGCTACGAGCAGTACTTC; J gene: TRBJ2-7; V gene: TRBV10-1; D gene: .; CDR3 length: 11; clone size: .
CDR3 protein: CASSTDPVPHQPQHF; CDR3 DNA: TGTGCCAGCAGCACCGACCCCGTCCCTCATCAGCCCCAGCATTTT; J gene: TRBJ1-5; V gene: TRBV7-5; D gene: .; CDR3 length: 15; clone size: few
CDR3 protein: CASSYSSGGGYEQYF; CDR3 DNA: TGTGCCAGCAGTTACTCGTCGGGCGGCGGCTACGAGCAGTACTTC; J gene: TRBJ2-7; V gene: TRBV6-8; D gene: .; CDR3 length: 15; clone size: few
CDR3 protein: CASSLRLAAPGAKNIQYF; CDR3 DNA: TGTGCCAGCAGTTTACGACTAGCGGCCCCGGGAGCCAAAAACATTCAGTACTTC; J gene: TRBJ2-4; V gene: TRBV6-8; D gene: TRBD2; CDR3 length: 18; clone size: .
CDR3 protein: CASSPGPAGWGYGYTF; CDR3 DNA: TGTGCCAGCAGCCCGGGCCCAGCGGGGTGGGGCTATGGCTACACCTTC; J gene: TRBJ1-2; V gene: TRBV28; D gene: .; CDR3 length: 16; clone size: .
CDR3 protein: CASSYPGTGGGEQFF; CDR3 DNA: TGTGCCAGCAGCTATCCCGGGACAGGGGGCGGTGAGCAGTTCTTC; J gene: TRBJ2-1; V gene: TRBV7-5; D gene: .; CDR3 length: 15; clone size: .
CDR3 protein: CASSYSGQVGNSPLHF; CDR3 DNA: TGTGCCAGCAGTTACTCGGGCCAGGTGGGGAACTCACCCCTCCACTTT; J gene: TRBJ1-6; V gene: TRBV6-8; D gene: .; CDR3 length: 16; clone size: .
CDR3 protein: CASTRRRGAVNEQFF; CDR3 DNA: TGTGCCAGCACCCGTCGAAGGGGGGCCGTCAATGAGCAGTTCTTC; J gene: TRBJ2-1; V gene: TRBV12-5; D gene: .; CDR3 length: 15; clone size: many
CDR3 protein: CASSLRHNQPQHF; CDR3 DNA: TGTGCCAGCAGTTTGAGACACAATCAGCCCCAGCATTTT; J gene: TRBJ1-5; V gene: TRBV6-8; D gene: .; CDR3 length: 13; clone size: .
CDR3 protein: CASSSHPGELFF; CDR3 DNA: TGTGCCAGCAGCTCGCACCCCGGGGAGCTGTTTTTT; J gene: TRBJ2-2; V gene: TRBV28; D gene: .; CDR3 length: 12; clone size: .
CDR3 protein: CASSQTRGTGAFF; CDR3 DNA: TGTGCCAGCAGCCAGACAAGGGGTACAGGAGCTTTCTTT; J gene: TRBJ1-1; V gene: TRBV14; D gene: .; CDR3 length: 13; clone size: .
CDR3 protein: CAWKRTGRSGNTIYF; CDR3 DNA: TGTGCCTGGAAAAGGACAGGTCGCTCTGGAAACACCATATATTTT; J gene: TRBJ1-3; V gene: TRBV30; D gene: TRBD1; CDR3 length: 15; clone size: .
CDR3 protein: CASSGGRNTGELFF; CDR3 DNA: TGTGCCAGCAGCGGGGGAAGAAACACCGGGGAGCTGTTTTTT; J gene: TRBJ2-2; V gene: TRBV9; D gene: .; CDR3 length: 14; clone size: once
CDR3 protein: CASRTGGSGQPQHF; CDR3 DNA: TGTGCCAGCAGAACGGGGGGCAGCGGGCAGCCCCAGCATTTT; J gene: TRBJ1-5; V gene: TRBV28; D gene: .; CDR3 length: 14; clone size: .
CDR3 protein: CASRGQGAPRQPQHF; CDR3 DNA: TGTGCCAGTAGGGGACAGGGGGCGCCGAGGCAGCCCCAGCATTTT; J gene: TRBJ1-5; V gene: TRBV19; D gene: TRBD1; CDR3 length: 15; clone size: .
CDR3 protein: CASSFRGPGTDTQYF; CDR3 DNA: TGTGCCAGCAGCTTTAGGGGTCCGGGCACAGATACGCAGTATTTT; J gene: TRBJ2-3; V gene: TRBV11-3; D gene: .; CDR3 length: 15; clone size: few
CDR3 protein: CASSLEGAYSNQPQHF; CDR3 DNA: TGTGCCAGCAGCTTAGAGGGAGCATATAGCAATCAGCCCCAGCATTTT; J gene: TRBJ1-5; V gene: TRBV11-3; D gene: .; CDR3 length: 16; clone size: .
CDR3 protein: CASGGRDQPQHF; CDR3 DNA: TGTGCCAGCGGCGGAAGAGATCAGCCCCAGCATTTT; J gene: TRBJ1-5; V gene: TRBV6-8; D gene: .; CDR3 length: 12; clone size: few
CDR3 protein: CASSISPISGYTF; CDR3 DNA: TGTGCCAGTAGTATATCCCCAATTTCTGGCTACACCTTC; J gene: TRBJ1-2; V gene: TRBV19; D gene: .; CDR3 length: 13; clone size: .
CDR3 protein: CASSEDSSTIGYTF; CDR3 DNA: TGTGCCAGCAGTGAAGACTCATCTACTATTGGCTACACCTTC; J gene: TRBJ1-2; V gene: TRBV6-1; D gene: .; CDR3 length: 14; clone size: few
CDR3 protein: CAISGDPQGTWSYEQYF; CDR3 DNA: TGTGCCATCAGTGGGGACCCACAGGGAACATGGTCCTACGAGCAGTACTTC; J gene: TRBJ2-7; V gene: TRBV6-8; D gene: .; CDR3 length: 17; clone size: .
CDR3 protein: CASSLVHGTGELFF; CDR3 DNA: TGTGCCAGCAGCTTGGTACACGGCACCGGGGAGCTGTTTTTT; J gene: TRBJ2-2; V gene: TRBV11-3; D gene: .; CDR3 length: 14; clone size: .
CDR3 protein: CASSPLGQSETQYF; CDR3 DNA: TGTGCCAGCAGTCCTCTTGGCCAGTCGGAGACCCAGTACTTC; J gene: TRBJ2-5; V gene: TRBV14; D gene: .; CDR3 length: 14; clone size: few
CDR3 protein: CATTGAGLSGELFF; CDR3 DNA: TGTGCCACTACGGGAGCGGGGCTTTCCGGGGAGCTGTTTTTT; J gene: TRBJ2-2; V gene: TRBV6-8; D gene: TRBD2; CDR3 length: 14; clone size: .
CDR3 protein: CASSLGFKQYF; CDR3 DNA: TGTGCCAGTAGTTTGGGCTTTAAGCAGTACTTC; J gene: TRBJ2-7; V gene: TRBV19; D gene: .; CDR3 length: 11; clone size: .